These T cell receptor beta chains were read from a single sample in a study of brain T cells in children with intractable seizures. Clones were read by immunoSEQ multiplex PCR, and TCRdb kept only the in-frame ones, dropping some. Here the sample spans hundreds of thousands of clones, more than 85% being singletons. The starting material was peripheral blood, obtained more than 4 months after surgery. These receptors all stem from a boy in the first two years of life with tuberous sclerosis and intractable seizures. CDR3s include the opening cysteine and the closing phenylalanine or tryptophan. The D gene is left open where the match is weak. The size of a clone is reported for some rows only, either as once, few or many, or as a class for expanded clones.

D gene	V gene	clone size	J gene	CDR3 protein	CDR3 DNA
-	TRBV27	-	TRBJ2-2	CASRLDTTNTGELFF	TGTGCCAGCAGACTTGACACCACGAACACCGGGGAGCTGTTTTTT
TRBD1	TRBV7-3	-	TRBJ2-3	CASSPMGQGADTQYF	TGTGCCAGCAGCCCGATGGGTCAGGGGGCGGATACGCAGTATTTT
-	TRBV27	-	TRBJ1-6	CASRLPGQNSPLHF	TGTGCCAGCAGGCTACCGGGTCAAAATTCACCCCTCCACTTT
-	TRBV4-1	-	TRBJ1-2	CASSQGSTRGPASGYTF	TGCGCCAGCAGCCAAGGGTCAACGCGAGGGCCTGCGAGTGGCTACACCTTC
-	TRBV5-5	-	TRBJ1-3	CASSLFNSGNTIYF	TGTGCCAGCAGCTTATTTAACTCTGGAAACACCATATATTTT
-	TRBV9	-	TRBJ2-7	CASSLAMNPYEQYF	TGTGCCAGCAGCCTTGCGATGAACCCCTACGAGCAGTACTTC
TRBD2	TRBV7-6	-	TRBJ2-3	CASSKLAGDTDTQYF	TGTGCCAGCAGCAAACTAGCGGGAGACACAGATACGCAGTATTTT
-	TRBV2	-	TRBJ1-2	CASSPGSNYGYTF	TGTGCCAGCAGTCCAGGAAGTAACTATGGCTACACCTTC
-	TRBV5-6	-	TRBJ1-6	CASSLFRGDSPLHF	TGTGCCAGCAGCTTATTCAGGGGAGATTCACCCCTCCACTTT
-	TRBV28	-	TRBJ2-7	CASSGGYEQYF	TGTGCCAGCAGTGGGGGATACGAGCAGTACTTC
-	TRBV30	-	TRBJ1-2	CAWSPVNYGYTF	TGTGCCTGGAGTCCGGTAAACTATGGCTACACCTTC
-	TRBV18	-	TRBJ1-4	CASSPQSQAEHNEKLFF	TGTGCCAGCTCACCTCAATCACAGGCGGAACATAATGAAAAACTGTTTTTT
-	TRBV6-2/TRBV6-3	once	TRBJ1-1	CASSYMGNFEAFF	TGTGCCAGCAGTTACATGGGGAATTTTGAAGCTTTCTTT
-	TRBV3-1/TRBV3-2	-	TRBJ2-1	CASSQGPGLALRDEQFF	TGTGCCAGCAGCCAAGGCCCCGGGCTAGCCCTACGCGATGAGCAGTTCTTC
TRBD1	TRBV11-2	-	TRBJ1-1	CASKLSTGGIEAFF	TGTGCCAGCAAGCTCTCGACAGGGGGGATTGAAGCTTTCTTT
-	TRBV6-5	-	TRBJ1-2	CASSPGTVYGYTF	TGTGCCAGCAGTCCCGGGACGGTCTATGGCTACACCTTC
TRBD1	TRBV12-3/TRBV12-4	-	TRBJ1-2	CASRRTGIYGYTF	TGTGCCAGCAGACGGACAGGGATCTATGGCTACACCTTC